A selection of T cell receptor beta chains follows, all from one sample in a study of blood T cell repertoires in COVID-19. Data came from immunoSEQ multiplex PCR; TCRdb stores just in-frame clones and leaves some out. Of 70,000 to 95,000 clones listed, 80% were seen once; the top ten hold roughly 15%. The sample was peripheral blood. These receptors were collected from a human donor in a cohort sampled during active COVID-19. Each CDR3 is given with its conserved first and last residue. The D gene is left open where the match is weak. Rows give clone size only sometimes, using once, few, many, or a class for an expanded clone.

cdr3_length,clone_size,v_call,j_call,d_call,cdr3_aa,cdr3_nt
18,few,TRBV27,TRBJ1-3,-,CASSLPYRNPKSGNTIYF,TGTGCCAGCAGTTTACCCTACAGGAACCCAAAAAGTGGAAACACCATATATTTT
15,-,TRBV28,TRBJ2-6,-,CASSLMGGGANVLTF,TGTGCCAGCAGTTTAATGGGAGGTGGGGCCAACGTCCTGACTTTC
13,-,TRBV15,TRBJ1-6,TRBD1,CATSDRANSPLHF,TGTGCCACCAGCGACAGGGCCAATTCACCCCTCCACTTT
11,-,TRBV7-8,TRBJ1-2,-,CASSSFYGYTF,TGTGCCAGCAGCTCCTTCTATGGCTACACCTTC
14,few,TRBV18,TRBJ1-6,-,CASSPDSFNSPLHF,TGTGCCAGCTCACCGGACAGTTTTAATTCACCCCTCCACTTT
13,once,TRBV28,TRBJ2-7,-,CASTNTDYYEQYF,TGTGCCAGCACTAACACGGACTACTACGAGCAGTACTTC
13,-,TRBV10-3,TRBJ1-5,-,CAISEGAGQPQHF,TGTGCCATCAGTGAGGGGGCTGGTCAGCCCCAGCATTTT
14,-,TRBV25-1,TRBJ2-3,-,CASSEVRSTDTQYF,TGTGCCAGCAGTGAGGTGAGAAGCACAGATACGCAGTATTTT
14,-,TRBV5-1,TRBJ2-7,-,CASSLGPSTYEQYF,TGCGCCAGCAGCTTGGGTCCTAGCACCTACGAGCAGTACTTC
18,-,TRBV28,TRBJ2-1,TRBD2,CASSNGLAGGPDYNEQFF,TGTGCCAGCAGCAATGGACTAGCGGGAGGTCCAGACTACAATGAGCAGTTCTTC
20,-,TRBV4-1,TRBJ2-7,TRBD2,CASSRHLGLAGGGFSYEQYF,TGCGCCAGCAGCCGCCACCTTGGACTAGCGGGGGGCGGCTTCTCCTACGAGCAGTACTTC
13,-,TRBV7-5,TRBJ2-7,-,CASQNRGNYEQYF,TGTGCCAGTCAGAACAGGGGGAACTACGAGCAGTACTTC
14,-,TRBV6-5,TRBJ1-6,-,CASNPGTYNSPLHF,TGTGCCAGCAACCCAGGGACCTATAATTCACCCCTCCACTTT
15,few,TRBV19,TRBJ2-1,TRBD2,CASSLGASGSNEQFF,TGTGCCAGTAGTCTCGGGGCTAGCGGGAGCAATGAGCAGTTCTTC
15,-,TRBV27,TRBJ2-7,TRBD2,CASSLWGGRPGEQYF,TGTGCCAGCAGTTTATGGGGCGGGAGACCGGGAGAGCAGTACTTC
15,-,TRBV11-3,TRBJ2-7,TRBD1,CASSKYGTGGSRQYF,TGTGCCAGCAGTAAATACGGGACAGGGGGCTCTCGGCAGTACTTC
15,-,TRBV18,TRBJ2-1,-,CASSPPAAPGNEQFF,TGTGCCAGCTCACCACCCGCGGCTCCCGGAAATGAGCAGTTCTTC
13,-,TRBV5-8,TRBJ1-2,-,CASSLDRNYGYTF,TGTGCCAGCAGCCTCGACAGGAACTATGGCTACACCTTC
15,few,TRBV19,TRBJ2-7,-,CASSIGGTKSYEQYF,TGTGCCAGTAGTATAGGAGGGACAAAATCCTACGAGCAGTACTTC
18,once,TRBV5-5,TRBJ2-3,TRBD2,CASSLWGGLAGSTDTQYF,TGTGCCAGCAGCTTGTGGGGGGGACTAGCGGGAAGCACAGATACGCAGTATTTT